The clone carrying this TCR beta chain has ten or more counts. Antigen specificity is unknown. TCRdb reanalysed the 5' RACE reads using MiXCR and keeps one entry per CDR3 protein. Of some 130,000 distinct CDR3 sequences detected, approximately 7.3% appear once; the ten largest clones hold roughly 12%. This sample is drawn from a study of CD8 T cells in ankylosing spondylitis. Study outcomes and limitations: Blood from ankylosing spondylitis patients appeared to carry a characteristic roughly 8-variant TCR beta motif. Disease-linked clones were found to be CD8+ and relatively rare in peripheral blood. Enrichment of disease-linked clones was reportedly significant in matched ankylosing spondylitis synovial fluid.

The CDR3 covers 13 residues. Germline V gene data show CDR1 as GTSNPN and CDR2 as SVGIG (reference sequence). V was clipped by 8 bases and J by 6 bases; unmatched bases: 10. V usage is TRBV30 and J usage is TRBJ1-5, with TRBD1 matching over 7 bases. Input material: blood, either unsorted or a sorted T cell fraction (not recorded which). The receptor was isolated from a female donor with ankylosing spondylitis or in good health (not recorded which). The CDR3 loop is CAALDRAGQPQHF. The CDR3 DNA follows: TGTGCCGCCCTAGACAGGGCTGGTCAGCCCCAGCATTTT.